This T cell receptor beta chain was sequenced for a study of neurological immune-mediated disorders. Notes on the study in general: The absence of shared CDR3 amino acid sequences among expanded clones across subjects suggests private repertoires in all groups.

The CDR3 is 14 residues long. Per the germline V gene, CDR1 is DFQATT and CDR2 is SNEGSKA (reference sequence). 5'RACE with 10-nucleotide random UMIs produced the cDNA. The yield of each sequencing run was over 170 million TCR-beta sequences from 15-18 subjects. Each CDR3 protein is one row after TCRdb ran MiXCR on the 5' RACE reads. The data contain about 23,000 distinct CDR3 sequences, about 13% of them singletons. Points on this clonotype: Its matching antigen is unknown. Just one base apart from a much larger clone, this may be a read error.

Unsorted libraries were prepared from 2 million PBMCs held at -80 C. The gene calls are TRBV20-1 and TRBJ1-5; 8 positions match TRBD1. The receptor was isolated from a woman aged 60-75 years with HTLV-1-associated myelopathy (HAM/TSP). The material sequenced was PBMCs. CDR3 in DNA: TGCAGTGCTAGCAGGACAGGGCGCAATCAGACCCAGCATTTT. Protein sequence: CSASRTGRNQTQHF.